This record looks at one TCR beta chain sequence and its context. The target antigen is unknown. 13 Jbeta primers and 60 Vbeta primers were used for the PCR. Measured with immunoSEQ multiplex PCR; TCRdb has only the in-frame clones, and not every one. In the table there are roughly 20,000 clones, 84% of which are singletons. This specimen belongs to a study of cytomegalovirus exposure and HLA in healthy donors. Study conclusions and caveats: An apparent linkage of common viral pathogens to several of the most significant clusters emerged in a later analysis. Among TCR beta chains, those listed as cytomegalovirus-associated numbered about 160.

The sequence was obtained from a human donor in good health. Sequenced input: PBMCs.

The DNA for the CDR3 is TGTGCCAGCAGCTCCGCCCGAGCGGGTGAGCAGTTCTTC. The encoded protein is CASSSARAGEQFF. This chain uses TRBV7-3 with TRBJ2-1; possible D gene TRBD2, 6 bases. The CDR3 is 13 residues long. Germline V gene sequence: CDR1 SGHTA, CDR2 FQGTGA. V was clipped by 4 bases and J by 9 bases, with 13 bases between them.